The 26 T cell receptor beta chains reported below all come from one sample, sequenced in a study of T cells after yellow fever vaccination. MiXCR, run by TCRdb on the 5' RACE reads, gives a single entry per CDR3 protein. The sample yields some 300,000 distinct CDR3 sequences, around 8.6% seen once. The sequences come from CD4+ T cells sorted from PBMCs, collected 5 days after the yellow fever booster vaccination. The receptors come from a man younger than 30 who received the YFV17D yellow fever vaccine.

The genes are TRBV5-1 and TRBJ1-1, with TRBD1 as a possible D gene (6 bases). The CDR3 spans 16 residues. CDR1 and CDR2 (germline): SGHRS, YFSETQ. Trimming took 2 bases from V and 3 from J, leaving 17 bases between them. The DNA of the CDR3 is TGCGCCAGCAGCTTTTCGCCAGGGGCGACGGACACTGAAGCTTTCTTT. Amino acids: CASSFSPGATDTEAFF.

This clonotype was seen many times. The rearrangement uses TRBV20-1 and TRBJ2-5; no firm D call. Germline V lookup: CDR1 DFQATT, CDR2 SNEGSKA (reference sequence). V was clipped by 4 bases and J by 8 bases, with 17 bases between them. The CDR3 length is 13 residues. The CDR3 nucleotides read TGCAGTGCTACGAGCCCCCCTTTTGGTACCCAGTACTTC. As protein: CSATSPPFGTQYF.

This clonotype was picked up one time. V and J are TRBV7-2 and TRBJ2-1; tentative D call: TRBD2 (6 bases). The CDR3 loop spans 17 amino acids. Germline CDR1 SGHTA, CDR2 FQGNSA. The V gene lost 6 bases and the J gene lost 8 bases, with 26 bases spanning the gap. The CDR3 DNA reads TGTGCCAGCAGGGGGGATAGCGGAACCTCTGAGGTACATGAGCAGTTCTTC. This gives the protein CASRGDSGTSEVHEQFF.

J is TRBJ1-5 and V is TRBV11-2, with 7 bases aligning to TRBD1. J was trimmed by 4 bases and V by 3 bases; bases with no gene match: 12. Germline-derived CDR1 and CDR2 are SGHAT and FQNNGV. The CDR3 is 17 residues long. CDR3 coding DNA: TGTGCCAGCAGCTTCCCTCACCCGACAGGGCCAAATCAGCCCCAGCATTTT. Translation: CASSFPHPTGPNQPQHF.

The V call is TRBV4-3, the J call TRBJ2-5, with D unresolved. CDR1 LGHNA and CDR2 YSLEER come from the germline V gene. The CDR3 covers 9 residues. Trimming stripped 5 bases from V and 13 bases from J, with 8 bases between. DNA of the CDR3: TGCGCCAGCAGCATAATCCGGTACTTC. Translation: CASSIIRYF.

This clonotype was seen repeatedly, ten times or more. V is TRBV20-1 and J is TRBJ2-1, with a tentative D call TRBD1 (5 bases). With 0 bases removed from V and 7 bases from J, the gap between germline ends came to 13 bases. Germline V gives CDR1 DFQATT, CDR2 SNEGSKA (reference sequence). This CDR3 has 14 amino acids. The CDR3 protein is CSARDWSGSNEQFF. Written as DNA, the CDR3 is TGCAGTGCTAGAGATTGGTCAGGGTCGAATGAGCAGTTCTTC.

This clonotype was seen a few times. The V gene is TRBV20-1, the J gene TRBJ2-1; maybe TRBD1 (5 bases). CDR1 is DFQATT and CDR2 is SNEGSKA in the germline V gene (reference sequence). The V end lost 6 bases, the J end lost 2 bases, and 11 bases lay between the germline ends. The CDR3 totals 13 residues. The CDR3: CSANPDTYNEQFF. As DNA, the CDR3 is TGCAGTGCCAACCCGGACACCTACAATGAGCAGTTCTTC.

In nucleotides, the CDR3 is TGCGCCAGCAGCTACAATCCACAGGGTTCCGGGGAGCTGTTTTTT. This encodes CASSYNPQGSGELFF. J is TRBJ2-2 and V is TRBV5-1, with D perhaps matching TRBD1 (6 bases). In germline, CDR1 is SGHRS, CDR2 YFSETQ. V was clipped by 3 bases and J by 6 bases, with 15 bases between them. CDR3 length: 15 residues. Full variable domain (missing parts from reference TRBV5-1 and TRBJ2-2): KAGVTQTPRYLIKTRGQQVTLSCSPISGHRSVSWYQQTPGQGLQFLFEYFSETQRNKGNFPGRFSGRQFSNSRSEMNVSTLELGDSALYLCASSYNPQGSGELFFGEGSRLTVL.

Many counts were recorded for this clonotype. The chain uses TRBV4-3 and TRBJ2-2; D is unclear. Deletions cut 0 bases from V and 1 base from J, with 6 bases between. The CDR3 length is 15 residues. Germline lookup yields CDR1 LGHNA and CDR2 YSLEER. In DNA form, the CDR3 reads TGCGCCAGCAGCCAAGATAACAGGAACACCGGGGAGCTGTTTTTT. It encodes CASSQDNRNTGELFF.

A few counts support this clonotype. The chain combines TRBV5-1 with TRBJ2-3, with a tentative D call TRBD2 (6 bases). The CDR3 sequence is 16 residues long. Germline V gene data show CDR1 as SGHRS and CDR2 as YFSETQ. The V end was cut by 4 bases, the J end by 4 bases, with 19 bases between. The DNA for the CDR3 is TGCGCCAGCAGCCTACTCGGGGGTACTGTATCAGATACGCAGTATTTT. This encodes CASSLLGGTVSDTQYF.

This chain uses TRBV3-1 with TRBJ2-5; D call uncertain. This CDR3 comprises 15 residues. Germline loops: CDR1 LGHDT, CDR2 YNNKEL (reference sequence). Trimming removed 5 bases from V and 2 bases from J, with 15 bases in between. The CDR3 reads CASSYSPARQETQYF. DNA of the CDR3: TGTGCCAGCAGCTATAGCCCTGCTCGGCAAGAGACCCAGTACTTC.

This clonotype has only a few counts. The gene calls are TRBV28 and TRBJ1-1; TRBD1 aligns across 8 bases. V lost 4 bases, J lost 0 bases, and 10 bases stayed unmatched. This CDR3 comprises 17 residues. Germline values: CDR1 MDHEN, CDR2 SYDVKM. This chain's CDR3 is CASSSTLTGDLNTEAFF. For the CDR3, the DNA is TGTGCCAGCAGTTCAACCCTGACAGGGGACCTGAACACTGAAGCTTTCTTT.

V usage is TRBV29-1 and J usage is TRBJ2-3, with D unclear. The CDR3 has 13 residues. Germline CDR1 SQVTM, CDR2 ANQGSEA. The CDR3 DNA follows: TGCAGTGCAGACACCTCTAGCACAGATACGCAGTATTTT. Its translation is CSADTSSTDTQYF.

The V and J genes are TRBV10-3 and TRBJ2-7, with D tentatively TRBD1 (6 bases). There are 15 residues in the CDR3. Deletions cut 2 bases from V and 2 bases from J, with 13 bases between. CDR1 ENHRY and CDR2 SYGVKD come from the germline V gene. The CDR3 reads CAISERPGHPYEQYV. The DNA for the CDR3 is TGTGCCATCAGTGAGCGACCGGGACACCCCTACGAGCAGTACGTC.

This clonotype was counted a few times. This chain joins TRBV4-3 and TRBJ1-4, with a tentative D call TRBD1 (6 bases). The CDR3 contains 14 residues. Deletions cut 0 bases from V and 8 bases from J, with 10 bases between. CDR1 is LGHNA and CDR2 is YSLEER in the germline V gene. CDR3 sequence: CASSQDRGGEKLFF. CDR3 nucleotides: TGCGCCAGCAGCCAAGACAGGGGTGGGGAAAAACTGTTTTTT.

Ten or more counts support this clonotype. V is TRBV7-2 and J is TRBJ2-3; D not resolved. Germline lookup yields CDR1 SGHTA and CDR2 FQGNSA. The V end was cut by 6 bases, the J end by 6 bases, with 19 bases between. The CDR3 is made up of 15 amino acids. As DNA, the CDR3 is TGTGCCAGCAGTGGAGCCGGGCACACGATGGATACGCAGTATTTT. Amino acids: CASSGAGHTMDTQYF.

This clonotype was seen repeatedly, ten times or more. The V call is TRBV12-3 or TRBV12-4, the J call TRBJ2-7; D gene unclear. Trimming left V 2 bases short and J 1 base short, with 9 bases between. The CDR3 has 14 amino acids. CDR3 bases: TGTGCCAGCAGTTTATTTGAGACTTCCTACGAGCAGTACTTC. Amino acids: CASSLFETSYEQYF.

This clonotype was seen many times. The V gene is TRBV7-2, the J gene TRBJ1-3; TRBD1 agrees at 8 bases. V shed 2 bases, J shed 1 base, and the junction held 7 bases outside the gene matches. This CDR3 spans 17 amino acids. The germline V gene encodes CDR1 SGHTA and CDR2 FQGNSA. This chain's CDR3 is CASSLSPGGGSGNTIYF. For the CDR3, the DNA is TGTGCCAGCAGCTTATCTCCAGGGGGCGGGTCTGGAAACACCATATATTTT.

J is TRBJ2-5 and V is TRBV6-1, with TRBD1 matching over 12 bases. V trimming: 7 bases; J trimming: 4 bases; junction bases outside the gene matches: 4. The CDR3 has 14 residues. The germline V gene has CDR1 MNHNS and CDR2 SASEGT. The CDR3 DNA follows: TGTGCCAGCACTGAGGGACAGGGGGCAGAGACCCAGTACTTC. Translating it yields CASTEGQGAETQYF.

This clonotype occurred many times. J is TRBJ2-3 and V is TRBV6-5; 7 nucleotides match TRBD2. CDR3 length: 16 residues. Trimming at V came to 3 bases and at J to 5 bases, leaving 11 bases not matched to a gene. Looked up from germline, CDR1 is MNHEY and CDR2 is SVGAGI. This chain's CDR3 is CASSYQGGRGRDTQYF. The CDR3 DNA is TGTGCCAGCAGTTATCAGGGTGGGAGGGGACGAGATACGCAGTATTTT.

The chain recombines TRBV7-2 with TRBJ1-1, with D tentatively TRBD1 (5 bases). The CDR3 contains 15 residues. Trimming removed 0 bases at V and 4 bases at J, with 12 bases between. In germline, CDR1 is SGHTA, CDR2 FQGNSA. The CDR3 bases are TGTGCCAGCAGCTTAGCGTGGGGTGGGGGCACTGAAGCTTTCTTT. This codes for CASSLAWGGGTEAFF. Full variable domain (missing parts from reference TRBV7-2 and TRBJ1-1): GAGVSQSPSNKVTEKGKDVELRCDPISGHTALYWYRQSLGQGLEFLIYFQGNSAPDKSGLPSDRFSAERTGGSVSTLTIQRTQQEDSAVYLCASSLAWGGGTEAFFGQGTRLTVV.

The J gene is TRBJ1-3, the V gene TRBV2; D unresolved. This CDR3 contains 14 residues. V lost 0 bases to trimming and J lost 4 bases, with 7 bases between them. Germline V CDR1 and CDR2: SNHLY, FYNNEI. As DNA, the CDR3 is TGTGCCAGCAGTGAAGCGCGGCAGGGAAACACCATATATTTT. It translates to CASSEARQGNTIYF.

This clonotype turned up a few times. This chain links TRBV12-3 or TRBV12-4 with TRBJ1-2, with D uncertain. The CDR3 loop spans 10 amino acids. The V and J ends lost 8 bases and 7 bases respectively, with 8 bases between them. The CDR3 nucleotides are TGTGCCAGCTCGAGGGTTGGCTACACCTTC. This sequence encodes CASSRVGYTF.

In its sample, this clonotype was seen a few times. The DNA for the CDR3 is TGTGCCAGCAGCCAGGGCTCCTTTGGGCCCCAGCATTTT. Translation gives CASSQGSFGPQHF. V is TRBV7-9 and J is TRBJ1-5, with a tentative D call TRBD1 (5 bases). CDR1 is SEHNR and CDR2 is FQNEAQ in the germline V gene (reference sequence). V lost 5 bases, J lost 9 bases, and 14 bases lay in between. The CDR3 has 13 amino acids.

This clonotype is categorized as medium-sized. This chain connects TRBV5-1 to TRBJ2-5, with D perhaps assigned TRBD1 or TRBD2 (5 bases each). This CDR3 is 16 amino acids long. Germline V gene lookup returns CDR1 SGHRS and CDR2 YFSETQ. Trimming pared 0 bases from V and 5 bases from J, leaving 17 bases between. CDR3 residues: CASSLADTSSGETQYF. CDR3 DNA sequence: TGCGCCAGCAGCTTGGCGGACACCTCCTCGGGGGAGACCCAGTACTTC.

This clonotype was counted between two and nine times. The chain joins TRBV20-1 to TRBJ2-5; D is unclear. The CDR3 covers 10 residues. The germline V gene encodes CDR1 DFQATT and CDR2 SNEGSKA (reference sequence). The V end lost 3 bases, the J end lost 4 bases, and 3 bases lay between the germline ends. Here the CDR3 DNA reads TGCAGTGCTAGCCCAGAGACCCAGTACTTC. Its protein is CSASPETQYF.